This passage covers 9 T cell receptor beta chains from one sample sequenced in a study of blood T cell repertoires in COVID-19. Libraries were prepared by immunoSEQ multiplex PCR; TCRdb keeps only in-frame clonotypes and omits some of them. The table includes some 320,000 clones, under 90% detected once. Sequencing input: PBMCs or T cells enriched from blood (not recorded which). These receptors originate from a woman between 50 and 59 years old who had been exposed to COVID-19.

V is TRBV4-1 and J is TRBJ2-7, with a tentative D call TRBD1 (6 bases). Trimming shortened V by 1 base and J by 6 bases, and 16 bases separated the two germline ends. Germline V CDR1 and CDR2: MGHRA, YSYEKL. The CDR3 sequence is 15 residues long. The CDR3 coding sequence is TGCGCCAGCAGCCAAGGGTCGCAGGGGCTGGGCGAGCAGTACTTC. Translating gives CASSQGSQGLGEQYF.

This CDR3 reads CASSLADRGSHNEQFF. The CDR3 bases are TGTGCCAGCAGCTTGGCCGACAGGGGCAGTCACAATGAGCAGTTCTTC. The rearrangement joins TRBV5-4 to TRBJ2-1, with TRBD1 matching over 8 bases. The CDR3 extends over 16 amino acids. Unmatched junction bases numbered 7, after V lost 0 bases and J lost 5 bases. Germline CDR1 SGHNT, CDR2 YYREEE (reference sequence).

This clone has just a few counts. CDR3 in DNA: TGCAGCGTTGAAGTTATCGCACTTGAAGCTTTCTTT. Protein product: CSVEVIALEAFF. This chain uses TRBV29-1 with TRBJ1-1; D unclear. V was clipped by 1 base and J by 7 bases, with 10 bases between them. Germline V gene data show CDR1 as SQVTM and CDR2 as ANQGSEA. This CDR3 region has 12 residues.

V is TRBV28 and J is TRBJ2-5; D is possibly TRBD1 (6 bases). V lost 2 bases and J lost 2, with 9 bases in between. Germline CDR1 is MDHEN and CDR2 is SYDVKM. The CDR3 is 14 amino acids. CDR3 nucleotides: TGTGCCAGCAGTTTAGCCGGGACACAAGAGACCCAGTACTTC. This encodes CASSLAGTQETQYF.

This clone was seen more than once but under ten times. This rearrangement joins TRBV5-1 to TRBJ2-7; 8 bases are a match to TRBD1. The CDR3 has 14 amino acids. Germline V gene data show CDR1 as SGHRS and CDR2 as YFSETQ. With V trimmed by 1 base and J by 4 bases, 4 bases remained unmatched. CDR3 coding DNA: TGCGCCAGCAGCTTGTCCAGGGGGCTTTACGAGCAGTACTTC. Translating gives CASSLSRGLYEQYF.

The chain has TRBV4-1 and TRBJ2-7; D possibly corresponds to TRBD2 (6 bases). Per the germline V gene, CDR1 is MGHRA and CDR2 is YSYEKL. Trimming took 1 base from V and 4 from J, leaving 14 bases between them. The CDR3 has 15 residues. CDR3 sequence reads: CASSQGFGGTYEQYF. As DNA, the CDR3 is TGCGCCAGCAGCCAAGGGTTTGGGGGGACTTACGAGCAGTACTTC.

V is TRBV28 and J is TRBJ2-4, with 8 bases identical to TRBD1. J was trimmed by 0 bases and V by 2 bases; bases with no gene match: 6. The CDR3 is 17 residues long. Looked up from germline, CDR1 is MDHEN and CDR2 is SYDVKM. CDR3 bases: TGTGCCAGCAGTTTACCTACAGGGGGGCTAGCCAAAAACATTCAGTACTTC. It is translated as CASSLPTGGLAKNIQYF.

The V call is TRBV7-8, the J call TRBJ1-4; 7 bases line up with TRBD1. From germline, CDR1 is SGHVS and CDR2 FQNEAQ. The CDR3 spans 14 residues. The V segment lost 8 bases and the J segment 3 bases; nucleotides outside the gene matches: 6. The CDR3 bases are TGTGCCAGCGGAACCGGGACAGCTAATGAAAAACTGTTTTTT. The encoded protein is CASGTGTANEKLFF.

The rearrangement joins TRBV4-2 to TRBJ2-5, with 9 bases matching TRBD1. V lost 0 bases and J lost 6; bases outside the gene matches: 2. CDR3 length: 14 residues. Germline V gives CDR1 LGHNA, CDR2 YNFKEQ. CDR3 bases: TGTGCCAGCAGCCAAGACGACAGGGGGAAGACCCAGTACTTC. Encoded protein: CASSQDDRGKTQYF.